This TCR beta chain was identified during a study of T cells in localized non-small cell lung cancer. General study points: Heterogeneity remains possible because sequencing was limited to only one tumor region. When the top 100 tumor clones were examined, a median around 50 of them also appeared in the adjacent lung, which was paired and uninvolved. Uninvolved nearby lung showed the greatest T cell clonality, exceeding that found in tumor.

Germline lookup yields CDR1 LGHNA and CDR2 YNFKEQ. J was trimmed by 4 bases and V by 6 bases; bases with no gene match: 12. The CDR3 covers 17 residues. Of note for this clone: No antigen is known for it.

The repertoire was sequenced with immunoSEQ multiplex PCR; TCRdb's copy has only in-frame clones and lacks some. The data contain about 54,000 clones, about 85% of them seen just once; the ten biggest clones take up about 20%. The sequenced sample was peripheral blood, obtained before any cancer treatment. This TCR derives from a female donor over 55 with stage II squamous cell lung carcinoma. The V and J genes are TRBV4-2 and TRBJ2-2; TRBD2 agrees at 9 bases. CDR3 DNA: TGTGCCAGCAGGCTGGAGGTGGCGGGGGGGAGCACCGGGGAGCTGTTTTTT. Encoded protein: CASRLEVAGGSTGELFF.